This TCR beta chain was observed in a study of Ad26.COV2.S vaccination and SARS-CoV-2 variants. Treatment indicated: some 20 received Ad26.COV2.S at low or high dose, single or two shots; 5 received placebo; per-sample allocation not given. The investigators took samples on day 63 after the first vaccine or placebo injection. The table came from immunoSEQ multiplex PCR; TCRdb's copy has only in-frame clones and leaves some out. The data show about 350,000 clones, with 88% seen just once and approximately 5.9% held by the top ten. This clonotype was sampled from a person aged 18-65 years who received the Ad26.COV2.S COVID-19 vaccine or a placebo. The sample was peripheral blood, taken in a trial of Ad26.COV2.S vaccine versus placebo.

The CDR3 sequence is CSVDLDGMNTEAFF. CDR3 nucleotides: TGCAGCGTTGACCTCGACGGAATGAACACTGAAGCTTTCTTT. The rearrangement uses TRBV29-1 and TRBJ1-1, with D uncertain. CDR1 and CDR2 from the germline V gene are SQVTM and ANQGSEA. Trimming took 3 bases from V and 0 from J, leaving 11 bases between them. The CDR3 loop spans 14 amino acids.